One and the same sample provided the 23 T cell receptor beta chains below, sequenced in a study of T cells in Graves' hyperthyroidism and ophthalmopathy. RNA transcripts provided the source from which TCR beta CDR3 regions were amplified. HTBI primers were the set used in a first-round RT-PCR of the TCR CDR3. From the multiplex PCR reads, TCRdb called clonotypes with MiXCR, one entry per CDR3 protein. This table has over 500,000 distinct CDR3 sequences, roughly 15% appearing once. Input material: blood. The receptors derive from a young woman with Graves' ophthalmopathy.

This clonotype was counted at least ten times. The chain has TRBV28 and TRBJ2-7; D remains ambiguous. CDR1 and CDR2 (germline): MDHEN, SYDVKM. Deletions cut 7 bases from V and 1 base from J, with 14 bases between. This CDR3 region has 14 residues. The CDR3 loop is CASTSRISSYEQYF. For the CDR3, the DNA is TGTGCCAGCACTTCGAGGATTTCATCCTACGAGCAGTACTTC. Filled out from reference TRBV28 and TRBJ2-7, the complete variable domain reads DVKVTQSSRYLVKRTGEKVFLECVQDMDHENMFWYRQDPGLGLRLIYFSYDVKMKEKGDIPEGYSVSREKKERFSLILESASTNQTSMYLCASTSRISSYEQYFGPGTRLTVT.

There are many counts of this clonotype. J is TRBJ2-7 and V is TRBV15; 9 nucleotides match TRBD1. Germline lookup yields CDR1 LNHNV and CDR2 YYDKDF (reference sequence). The CDR3 sequence is 14 residues long. V lost 1 base to trimming and J lost 2 bases; unmatched junction nucleotides: 0. Here the CDR3 reads CATSRGTGAYEQYF. Here the CDR3 DNA reads TGTGCCACCAGCAGAGGGACAGGGGCCTACGAGCAGTACTTC. Filled out from reference TRBV15 and TRBJ2-7, the complete variable domain reads DAMVIQNPRYQVTQFGKPVTLSCSQTLNHNVMYWYQQKSSQAPKLLFHYYDKDFNNEADTPDNFQSRRPNTSFCFLDIRSPGLGDTAMYLCATSRGTGAYEQYFGPGTRLTVT.

The sample holds many counts of this clonotype. This CDR3 is CASGLPGNEQFF. CDR3 DNA: TGTGCTAGTGGTCTTCCGGGGAATGAGCAGTTCTTC. The chain joins TRBV12-5 to TRBJ2-1; D may be TRBD2 (5 bases). Germline V gene lookup returns CDR1 LGHNT and CDR2 FRNRAP. The CDR3 is 12 residues long. The V end was cut by 5 bases, the J end by 7 bases, with 9 bases between.

The sample holds a few counts of this clonotype. CDR3 DNA sequence: TGTGCCAGCAGTTACTCGACCGGGTTGGGAACTGAAGCTTTCTTT. Residues: CASSYSTGLGTEAFF. This chain joins TRBV6-6 and TRBJ1-1; no firm D call. V was trimmed by 0 bases and J by 5 bases, leaving 13 bases between them. CDR3 length: 15 amino acids. Germline assignment: CDR1 MNHNY and CDR2 SVGAGI (reference sequence).

V and J are TRBV29-1 and TRBJ1-2; D call uncertain. Germline V CDR1 and CDR2: SQVTM, ANQGSEA. This CDR3 spans 14 amino acids. The V and J ends lost 5 bases and 2 bases respectively, with 15 bases between them. The CDR3 coding sequence is TGCAGCGTTCAAGGATCGCGGGCGAACTATGGCTACACCTTC. Translating it yields CSVQGSRANYGYTF.

This clonotype was seen a few times. This clone may be a read error of a much larger clone one base away. The chain carries TRBV2 and TRBJ1-5; D might be TRBD1 (6 bases). CDR3 length: 14 amino acids. Germline V CDR1 and CDR2: SNHLY, FYNNEI. CDR3 loop: CASRGAISNRPQHF. The CDR3 DNA is TGTGCCAGCAGGGGGGCAATTAGCAATCGGCCCCAGCATTTT.

This clonotype showed up many times. This sequence joins TRBV7-9 and TRBJ2-2; 7 bases agree with TRBD2. The CDR3 covers 17 residues. Germline V gene data show CDR1 as SEHNR and CDR2 as FQNEAQ (reference sequence). V gave up 2 bases and J gave up 1 base; unmatched junction bases: 7. The CDR3, as DNA: TGTGCCAGCAGCTTAACGGAGCCGGGAGGGAACACCGGGGAGCTGTTTTTT. As protein: CASSLTEPGGNTGELFF.

This clonotype occurred once. V gene TRBV4-3 combines with J gene TRBJ2-7, with D possibly called TRBD1 or TRBD2 (5 bases each). Trimming stripped 1 base from V and 3 bases from J, with 19 bases between. Germline V gene lookup returns CDR1 LGHNA and CDR2 YSLEER. The CDR3 contains 17 residues. In DNA form, the CDR3 reads TGCGCCAGCAGCCAAGGACCCTCTCCGGGACGAGACTACGAGCAGTACTTC. It is translated as CASSQGPSPGRDYEQYF.

This clonotype has a count of ten or more. The chain carries TRBV11-1 and TRBJ2-1; D may be TRBD1 (6 bases). Germline CDR1 SGHAT, CDR2 FQDESV (reference sequence). V was shortened by 6 bases and J by 0 bases, with 15 bases between the two germline ends. The CDR3 covers 16 residues. The CDR3 is CASSKDRTSSYNEQFF. The CDR3, as DNA: TGTGCCAGCAGTAAAGACAGGACGAGCTCCTACAATGAGCAGTTCTTC.

The chain employs TRBV18 and TRBJ1-2, with 11 bases fitting TRBD1. From germline, CDR1 is KGHSH and CDR2 LQKENI. The CDR3 consists of 14 residues. V was pared by 3 bases and J by 10 bases, with 7 bases of the junction left unmatched. The CDR3 DNA reads TGTGCCAGCTCACCCACGGACAGGGGGCTAGACTACACCTTC. It is translated as CASSPTDRGLDYTF. The entire variable domain, with the rest obtained from reference TRBV18 and TRBJ1-2, is as follows: NAGVMQNPRHLVRRRGQEARLRCSPMKGHSHVYWYRQLPEEGLKFMVYLQKENIIDESGMPKERFSAEFPKEGPSILRIQQVVRGDSAAYFCASSPTDRGLDYTFGSGTRLTVV.

This clonotype was counted at least ten times. In DNA form, the CDR3 reads TGTGCCAGCAGTTTAAGGACAGGGCCGAACACTGAAGCTTTCTTT. It yields the protein CASSLRTGPNTEAFF. The V and J genes are TRBV28 and TRBJ1-1; TRBD1 matches at 8 bases. J lost 1 base, V lost 2 bases, and 3 bases had no gene match. The CDR3 is 15 residues long. Looked up from germline, CDR1 is MDHEN and CDR2 is SYDVKM.

This clonotype was recorded many times. V usage is TRBV6-1 and J usage is TRBJ1-1; D perhaps matches TRBD1 (5 bases). The germline CDR1 and CDR2 sequences are MNHNS and SASEGT. The CDR3 totals 15 residues. V lost 7 bases to trimming and J lost 5 bases, with 20 bases between them. The CDR3 protein is CASTGAAGVATEAFF. The CDR3 coding sequence is TGTGCCAGCACCGGCGCTGCGGGGGTAGCGACTGAAGCTTTCTTT.

This rearrangement joins TRBV27 to TRBJ2-3; D assignment may be TRBD1 or TRBD2 (6 bases each). The germline V and J ends were trimmed by 7 bases and 2 bases, with 13 bases remaining between them. Germline V gene data show CDR1 as MNHEY and CDR2 as SMNVEV (reference sequence). The CDR3 runs to 14 residues. CDR3 sequence reads: CASKVGGTTDTQYF. The CDR3 region has the DNA TGTGCCAGCAAGGTAGGGGGGACCACAGATACGCAGTATTTT.

This clonotype was seen many times. V is TRBV7-3 and J is TRBJ2-5; the D gene is possibly TRBD2 (6 bases). V lost 5 bases and J lost 1, with 17 bases in between. The CDR3 has 16 residues. CDR1 and CDR2 (germline): SGHTA, FQGTGA. The CDR3 nucleotides read TGTGCCAGCAGCCATGCTGGGGGGACGGCCCAAGAGACCCAGTACTTC. It translates to CASSHAGGTAQETQYF.

The sample holds a few counts of this clonotype. The chain has TRBV20-1 and TRBJ1-2; TRBD1 agrees at 8 bases. Germline V gene sequence: CDR1 DFQATT, CDR2 SNEGSKA (reference sequence). The CDR3 totals 15 residues. V trimming: 1 base; J trimming: 6 bases; junction bases outside the gene matches: 10. CDR3 protein: CSARAETGEIHGYTF. In nucleotides, the CDR3 is TGCAGTGCTAGAGCAGAGACAGGGGAAATCCATGGCTACACCTTC.

This clonotype came up many times. This chain connects TRBV24-1 to TRBJ2-7, with D maybe TRBD2 (5 bases). Trimming pared 6 bases from V and 5 bases from J, leaving 13 bases between. The CDR3 loop spans 13 amino acids. Germline CDR1 and CDR2: KGHDR and SFDVKD. DNA for the CDR3: TGTGCCACCAGTCGATATGCCGGGGACGAGCAGTACTTC. This codes for CATSRYAGDEQYF.

With respect to this clonotype: Since a much larger clone is just one base distant, this may be a read error. The chain is built from TRBV28 and TRBJ2-2; 7 nucleotides match TRBD1. The CDR3 runs 15 residues. The V and J ends lost 7 bases and 5 bases, in that order; junction bases with no gene match: 10. In germline, CDR1 is MDHEN, CDR2 SYDVKM. Here the CDR3 DNA reads TGTGCCAGCACCGCCGAGCACAGGGGAACCGGGGAGCTGTTTTTT. This encodes CASTAEHRGTGELFF. Based on the CDR3 plus reference TRBV28 and TRBJ2-2, the full variable domain is DVKVTQSSRYLVKRTGEKVFLECVQDMDHENMFWYRQDPGLGLRLIYFSYDVKMKEKGDIPEGYSVSREKKERFSLILESASTNQTSMYLCASTAEHRGTGELFFGEGSRLTVL.

This clonotype was seen many times. The J gene is TRBJ1-2, the V gene TRBV11-2; no definite D call. CDR3 length: 14 residues. V was clipped by 2 bases and J by 8 bases, with 15 bases between them. The germline V gene has CDR1 SGHAT and CDR2 FQNNGV. Here the CDR3 reads CASSLSLGGKGYTF. CDR3 coding DNA: TGTGCCAGCAGCTTAAGCCTGGGAGGGAAGGGCTACACCTTC.

This clonotype was picked up many times. The chain carries TRBV11-2 and TRBJ1-1; 8 bases line up with TRBD1. CDR1 SGHAT and CDR2 FQNNGV come from the germline V gene. This CDR3 has 17 amino acids. The junction had 13 bases not matched to a gene; V was cut back by 2 bases and J by 5 bases. This chain's CDR3 is CASSLPRGRARGTEAFF. Written as DNA, the CDR3 is TGTGCCAGCAGCTTACCCAGGGGGCGAGCAAGAGGAACTGAAGCTTTCTTT.

This clonotype was seen many times. The rearrangement joins TRBV12-3 or TRBV12-4 to TRBJ2-2; TRBD1 might be the D (5 bases). Deletions cut 2 bases from V and 7 bases from J, with 17 bases between. The CDR3 is 16 amino acids. CDR3 amino acids: CASSLYGRESGGELFF. The CDR3 bases are TGTGCCAGCAGTTTATATGGCAGGGAATCGGGCGGGGAGCTGTTTTTT.

The rearrangement joins TRBV11-2 to TRBJ2-3, with D perhaps matching TRBD1 (5 bases). V was shortened by 1 base and J by 6 bases, with 14 bases between the two germline ends. There are 15 residues in the CDR3. CDR1 and CDR2 from the germline V gene are SGHAT and FQNNGV. This CDR3 is CASSLGLLRADTQYF. The CDR3 bases are TGTGCCAGCAGCTTAGGTCTCCTCAGGGCGGATACGCAGTATTTT.

This clonotype showed up many times. V and J are TRBV27 and TRBJ2-1; 7 bases are a match to TRBD2. V was pared by 8 bases and J by 5 bases, with 15 bases of the junction left unmatched. Germline V gene data show CDR1 as MNHEY and CDR2 as SMNVEV (reference sequence). This CDR3 is 16 amino acids long. The CDR3 DNA reads TGTGCCAGCCCTCCACACGGCGGGAGCTATAACAATGAGCAGTTCTTC. It codes for CASPPHGGSYNNEQFF.

This clonotype was seen more than once but under ten times. This rearrangement joins TRBV7-9 to TRBJ2-7, with TRBD1 as a possible D gene (7 bases). V dropped 5 bases and J dropped 4 bases, with 18 bases sitting between them. The germline V gene has CDR1 SEHNR and CDR2 FQNEAQ (reference sequence). The length of the CDR3 is 15 residues. The CDR3 DNA reads as TGTGCCAGCAGCCATACAAGGGGGCGGGAATACGAGCAGTACTTC. This translates into CASSHTRGREYEQYF. The complete variable domain, with remaining parts taken from reference TRBV7-9 and TRBJ2-7, reads DTGVSQNPRHKITKRGQNVTFRCDPISEHNRLYWYRQTLGQGPEFLTYFQNEAQLEKSRLLSDRFSAERPKGSFSTLEIQRTEQGDSAMYLCASSHTRGREYEQYFGPGTRLTVT.